These 3 T cell receptor beta chains came from one sample sequenced in a study of cytomegalovirus exposure and HLA in healthy donors. The table came from immunoSEQ multiplex PCR; TCRdb's copy has only in-frame clones and leaves some out. The table has 45,000 to 60,000 clones, roughly 93% seen once. Sample: PBMCs. These receptor sequences come from a young woman in good health and CMV-seronegative.

The V call is TRBV23-1, the J call TRBJ1-5; D perhaps matches TRBD1 (6 bases). TRBV23-1 is flagged as an ORF with uncertain function. The ends were cut back, 1 base at V and 0 bases at J, with 19 bases in the middle. CDR3 size: 19 residues. The CDR3 nucleotides are TGCGCCAGCAGTCAATTACACCCCCCGGGACACCATAGCAATCAGCCCCAGCATTTT. Translated, it gives CASSQLHPPGHHSNQPQHF.

This clone was seen a handful of times. In the same sample, other DNA sequences code for this CDR3. The rearrangement joins TRBV6-4 to TRBJ2-1, with TRBD2 identical over 9 bases. Germline V gene data show CDR1 as MRHNA and CDR2 as SNTAGT. This CDR3 is built from 15 residues. V lost 2 bases to trimming and J lost 4 bases; unmatched junction nucleotides: 3. The CDR3 loop reads CASSDSAGGYNEQFF. The CDR3 region has the DNA TGTGCCAGCAGTGACAGTGCGGGAGGGTACAATGAGCAGTTCTTC.

This clone was picked up one time. CDR3 in amino acids: CASSSRQGLREQYF. In DNA form, the CDR3 reads TGTGCCAGCAGCTCAAGACAGGGGCTGCGGGAGCAGTACTTC. The chain is built from TRBV7-9 and TRBJ2-7; 8 positions agree with TRBD1. The CDR3 has 14 amino acids. V lost 4 bases and J lost 7; bases outside the gene matches: 9. CDR1 SEHNR and CDR2 FQNEAQ come from the germline V gene (reference sequence).